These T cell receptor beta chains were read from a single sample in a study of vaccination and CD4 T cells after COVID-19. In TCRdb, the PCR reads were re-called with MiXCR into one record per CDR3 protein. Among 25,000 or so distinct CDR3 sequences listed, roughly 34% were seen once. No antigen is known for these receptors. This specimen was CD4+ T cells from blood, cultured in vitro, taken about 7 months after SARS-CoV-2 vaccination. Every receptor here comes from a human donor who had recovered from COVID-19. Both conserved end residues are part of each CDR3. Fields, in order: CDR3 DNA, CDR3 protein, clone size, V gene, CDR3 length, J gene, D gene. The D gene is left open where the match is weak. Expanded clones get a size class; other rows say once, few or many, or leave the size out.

TGCAGTGCTCCTACAGGGGGGAATGAAAAACTGTTTTTT CSAPTGGNEKLFF NA TRBV20-1 13 TRBJ1-4 TRBD1
TGTGCCAGCAGAGCGGGCTCCCAGGGGCTACAAGAGACCCAGTACTTC CASRAGSQGLQETQYF NA TRBV7-9 16 TRBJ2-5 NA
TGCAGTGCCCGCGGGACTAGCGGGACTCTCTACGAGCAGTACTTC CSARGTSGTLYEQYF few TRBV20-1 15 TRBJ2-7 TRBD2
TGTGCCAGCAGCTTAGCAGGCCGGGAGACCCAGTACTTC CASSLAGRETQYF few TRBV7-8 13 TRBJ2-5 NA
TGCAGTACAATAGCGGGAGGGAGCACAGATACGCAGTATTTT CSTIAGGSTDTQYF few TRBV20-1 14 TRBJ2-3 TRBD2
TGCAGTGTTCAAACCCCGGGTAGGGGATCAGATACGCAGTATTTT CSVQTPGRGSDTQYF NA TRBV20-1 15 TRBJ2-3 NA
TGCAGTGCTAGGGGCGGGAAATACGAGCAGTACTTC CSARGGKYEQYF few TRBV20-1 12 TRBJ2-7 NA
TGTGCCAGCATAGCCTCTGGAAACACCATATATTTT CASIASGNTIYF once TRBV6-1 12 TRBJ1-3 NA
TGTGCCAGCAGTCAAGGCAGCGGGAGCGACACAGATACGCAGTATTTT CASSQGSGSDTDTQYF NA TRBV7-3 16 TRBJ2-3 TRBD2
TGTGCCAGCAGAACTTCAGGGGCCCAAGAGACCCAGTACTTC CASRTSGAQETQYF NA TRBV28 14 TRBJ2-5 NA